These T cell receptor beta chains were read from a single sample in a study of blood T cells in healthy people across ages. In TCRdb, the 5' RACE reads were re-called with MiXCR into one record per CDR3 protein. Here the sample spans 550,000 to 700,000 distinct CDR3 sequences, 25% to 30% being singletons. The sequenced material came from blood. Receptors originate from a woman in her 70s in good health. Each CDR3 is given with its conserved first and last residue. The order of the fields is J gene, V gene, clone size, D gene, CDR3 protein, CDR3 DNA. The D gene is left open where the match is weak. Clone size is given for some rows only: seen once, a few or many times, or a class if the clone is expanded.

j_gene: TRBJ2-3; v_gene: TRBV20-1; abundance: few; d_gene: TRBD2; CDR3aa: CSASFAAGGRTDTQYF; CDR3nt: TGCAGTGCTAGTTTCGCAGCGGGGGGTAGAACAGATACGCAGTATTTT
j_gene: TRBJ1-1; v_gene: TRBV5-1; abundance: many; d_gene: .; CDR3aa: CASSLVKGDTEAFF; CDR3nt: TGCGCCAGCAGCTTGGTGAAGGGAGACACTGAAGCTTTCTTT
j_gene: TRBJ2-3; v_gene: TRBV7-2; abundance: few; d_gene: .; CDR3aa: CASSLGGSASVTGEGQYF; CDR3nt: TGTGCCAGCAGCTTAGGGGGCTCGGCTAGCGTCACGGGGGAAGGGCAGTATTTT
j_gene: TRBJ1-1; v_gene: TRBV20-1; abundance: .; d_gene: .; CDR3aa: CSATDSTNTEAFF; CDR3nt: TGCAGTGCAACGGACAGTACGAACACTGAAGCTTTCTTT
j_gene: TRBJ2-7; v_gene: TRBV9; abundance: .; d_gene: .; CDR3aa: CASSVGPDRKVGEQYF; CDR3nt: TGTGCCAGCAGCGTAGGGCCAGACCGAAAGGTAGGCGAGCAGTACTTC
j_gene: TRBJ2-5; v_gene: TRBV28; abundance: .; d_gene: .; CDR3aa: CACSSSRRADLGRRTQYF; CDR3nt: TGTGCCTGCAGTTCTTCCCGACGAGCGGATCTCGGAAGGCGGACCCAGTACTTC
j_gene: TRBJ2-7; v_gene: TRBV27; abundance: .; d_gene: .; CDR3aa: CASSPADKVYEQYF; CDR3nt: TGTGCCAGCAGTCCCGCGGACAAAGTCTACGAGCAGTACTTC
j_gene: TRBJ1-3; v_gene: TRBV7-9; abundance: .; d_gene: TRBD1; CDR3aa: CASSLPGTGKGATIYF; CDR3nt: TGTGCCAGCAGCTTACCCGGGACAGGGAAAGGTGCCACCATATATTTT
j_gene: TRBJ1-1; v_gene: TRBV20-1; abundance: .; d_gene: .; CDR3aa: CSARDGKGSPEAFF; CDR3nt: TGCAGTGCTAGAGATGGGAAGGGAAGCCCTGAAGCTTTCTTT
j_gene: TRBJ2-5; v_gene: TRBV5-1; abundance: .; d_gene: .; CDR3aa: CASSLASWAETQYF; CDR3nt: TGCGCCAGCAGCTTGGCTTCGTGGGCAGAGACCCAGTACTTC
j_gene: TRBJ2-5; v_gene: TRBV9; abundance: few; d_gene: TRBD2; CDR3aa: CVSSVRGGPQETQYF; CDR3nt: TGTGTCAGCAGCGTACGGGGGGGTCCACAAGAGACCCAGTACTTC
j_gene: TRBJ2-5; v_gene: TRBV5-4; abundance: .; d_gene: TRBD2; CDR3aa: CASSRKSAGAQETQYF; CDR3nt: TGTGCCAGCAGCCGAAAATCAGCGGGGGCTCAAGAGACCCAGTACTTC
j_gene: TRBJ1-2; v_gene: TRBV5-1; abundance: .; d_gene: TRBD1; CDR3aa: CASNPWDRGGAYTF; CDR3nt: TGCGCCAGCAACCCCTGGGACAGGGGGGGAGCCTACACCTTC
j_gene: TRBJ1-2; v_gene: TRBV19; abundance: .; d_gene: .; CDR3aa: CASSIAGGRPNYGYTF; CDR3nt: TGTGCCAGTAGTATAGCTGGGGGACGTCCCAACTATGGCTACACCTTC
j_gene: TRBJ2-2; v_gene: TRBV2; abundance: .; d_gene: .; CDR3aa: CASRLWDFTGELFF; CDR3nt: TGTGCCAGCAGGTTATGGGACTTTACCGGGGAGCTGTTTTTT
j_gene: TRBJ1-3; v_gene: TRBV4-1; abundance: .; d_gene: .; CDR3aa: CASSQDRAGNTIYF; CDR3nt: TGCGCCAGCAGCCAAGACAGGGCTGGAAACACCATATATTTT
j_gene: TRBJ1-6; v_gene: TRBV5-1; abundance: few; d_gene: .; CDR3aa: CASSKGTASPLHF; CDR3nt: TGCGCCAGCAGCAAGGGGACGGCTTCACCCCTCCACTTT
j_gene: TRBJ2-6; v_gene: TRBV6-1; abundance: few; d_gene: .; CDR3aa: CASSEGGSGANVLTF; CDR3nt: TGTGCCAGCAGTGAGGGGGGATCTGGGGCCAACGTCCTGACTTTC
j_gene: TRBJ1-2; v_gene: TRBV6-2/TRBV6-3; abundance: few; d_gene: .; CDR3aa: CASSYRVENYGYTF; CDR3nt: TGTGCCAGCAGTTACAGAGTCGAAAACTATGGCTACACCTTC
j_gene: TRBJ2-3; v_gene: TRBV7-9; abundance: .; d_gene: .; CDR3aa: CASSLKGSADTQYF; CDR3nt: TGTGCTAGCAGCTTAAAGGGGAGCGCAGATACGCAGTATTTT
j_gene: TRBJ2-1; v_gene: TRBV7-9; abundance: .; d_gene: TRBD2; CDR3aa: CASRPGLAGGYYEQFF; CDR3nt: TGTGCCAGCAGACCCGGACTAGCGGGGGGGTATTACGAGCAGTTCTTC
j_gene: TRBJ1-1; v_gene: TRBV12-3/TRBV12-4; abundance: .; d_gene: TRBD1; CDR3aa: CASIPEPGQYTEAFF; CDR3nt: TGTGCCAGCATTCCGGAGCCGGGACAGTACACTGAAGCTTTCTTT
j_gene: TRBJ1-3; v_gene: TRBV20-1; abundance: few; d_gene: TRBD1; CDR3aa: CSAQGQGDTIYF; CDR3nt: TGCAGTGCTCAGGGACAGGGCGACACCATATATTTT
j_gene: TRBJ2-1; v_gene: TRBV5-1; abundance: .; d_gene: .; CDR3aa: CASAGGPDSYNEQFF; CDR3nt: TGCGCCAGCGCTGGGGGACCGGACTCCTACAATGAGCAGTTCTTC
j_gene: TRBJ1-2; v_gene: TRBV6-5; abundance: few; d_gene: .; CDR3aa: CASGSGATNRFSGYTF; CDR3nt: TGTGCCAGCGGTTCGGGGGCGACCAACCGTTTCTCTGGCTACACCTTC
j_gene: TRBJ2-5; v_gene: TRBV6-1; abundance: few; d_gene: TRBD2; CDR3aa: CASRSSGRRRKETQYF; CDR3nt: TGTGCCAGCAGATCTAGCGGGAGGCGACGAAAAGAGACCCAGTACTTC
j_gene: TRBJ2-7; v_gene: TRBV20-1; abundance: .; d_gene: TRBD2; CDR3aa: CSARDLGGITYEQYF; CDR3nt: TGCAGTGCTAGAGATTTGGGGGGGATTACCTACGAGCAGTACTTC
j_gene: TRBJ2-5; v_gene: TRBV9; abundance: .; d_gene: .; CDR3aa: CASSVVGGGTQETQYF; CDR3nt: TGTGCCAGCAGCGTAGTAGGGGGGGGAACCCAAGAGACCCAGTACTTC
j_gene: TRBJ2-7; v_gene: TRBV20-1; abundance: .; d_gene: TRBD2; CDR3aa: CSARGERGDEQYF; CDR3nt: TGCAGTGCTAGGGGAGAGCGGGGGGACGAGCAGTACTTC
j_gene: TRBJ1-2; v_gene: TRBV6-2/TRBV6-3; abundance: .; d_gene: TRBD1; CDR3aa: CASSYLPAGQGGYTF; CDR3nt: TGTGCCAGCAGTTACCTCCCCGCCGGACAGGGGGGCTACACCTTC
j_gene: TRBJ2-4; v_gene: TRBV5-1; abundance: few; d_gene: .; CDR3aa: CASSLDRDIQYF; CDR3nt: TGCGCCAGCAGCTTGGACAGGGACATTCAGTACTTC
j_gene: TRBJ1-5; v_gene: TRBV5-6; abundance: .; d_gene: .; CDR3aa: CASSLGNIGNQPQHF; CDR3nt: TGTGCCAGCAGCTTGGGCAATATCGGCAATCAGCCCCAGCATTTT
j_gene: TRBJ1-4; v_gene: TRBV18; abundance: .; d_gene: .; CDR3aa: CASSTNGQIYEKLFF; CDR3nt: TGTGCCAGCTCAACCAATGGACAGATTTATGAAAAACTGTTTTTT
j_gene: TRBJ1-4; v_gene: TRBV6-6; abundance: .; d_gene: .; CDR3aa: CASARGLTNEKLFF; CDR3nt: TGTGCCAGTGCTCGGGGTCTCACTAATGAAAAACTGTTTTTT
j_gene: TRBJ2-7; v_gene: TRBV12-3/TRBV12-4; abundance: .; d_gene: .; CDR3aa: CASSRPSDSTYEQHF; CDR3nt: TGTGCCAGCAGCCGACCCTCTGACAGTACCTACGAGCAGCACTTC
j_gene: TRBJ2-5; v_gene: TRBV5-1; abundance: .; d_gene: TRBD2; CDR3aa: CASSLSTSGGGETQYF; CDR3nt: TGCGCCAGCAGCTTGTCGACTAGCGGGGGCGGGGAGACCCAGTACTTC
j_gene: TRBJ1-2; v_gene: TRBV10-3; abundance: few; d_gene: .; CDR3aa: CAISGAGSGGYTF; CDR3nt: TGTGCCATCAGTGGGGCCGGTTCTGGTGGCTACACCTTC
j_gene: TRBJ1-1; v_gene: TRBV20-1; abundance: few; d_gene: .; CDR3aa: CSAPTTGNTEAFF; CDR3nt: TGCAGTGCCCCAACGACAGGGAACACTGAAGCTTTCTTT
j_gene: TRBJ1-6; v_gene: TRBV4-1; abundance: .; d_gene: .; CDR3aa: CASSQDWRSSYNSPLHF; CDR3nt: TGCGCCAGCAGCCAAGATTGGAGGAGCTCCTATAATTCACCCCTCCACTTT
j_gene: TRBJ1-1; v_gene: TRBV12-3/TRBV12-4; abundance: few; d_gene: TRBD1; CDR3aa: CASSYPDRESAFF; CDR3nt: TGTGCCAGCAGCTATCCGGACAGGGAATCAGCTTTCTTT
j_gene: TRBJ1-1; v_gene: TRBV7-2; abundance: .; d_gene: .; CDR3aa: CASSLWGGDTEAFF; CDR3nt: TGTGCCAGCAGCTTATGGGGGGGAGATACTGAAGCTTTCTTT
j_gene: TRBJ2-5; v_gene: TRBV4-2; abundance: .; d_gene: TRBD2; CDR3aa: CASSQVGTSGGKETQYF; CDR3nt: TGTGCCAGCAGCCAAGTGGGGACTAGCGGGGGTAAAGAGACCCAGTACTTC
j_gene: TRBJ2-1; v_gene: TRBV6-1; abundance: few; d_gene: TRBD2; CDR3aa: CASRPAGGSCNEQFF; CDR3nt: TGTGCCAGCAGGCCGGCGGGGGGTTCCTGCAATGAGCAGTTCTTC
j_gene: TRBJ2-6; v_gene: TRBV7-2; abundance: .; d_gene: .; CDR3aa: CASTRGASGANVLTF; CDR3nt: TGTGCCAGCACGCGGGGAGCGTCCGGGGCCAACGTCCTGACTTTC
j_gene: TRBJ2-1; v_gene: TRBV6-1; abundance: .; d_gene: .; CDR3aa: CASSTLPRSSYNEQFF; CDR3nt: TGTGCCAGCAGCACCCTGCCCAGGAGCTCCTACAATGAGCAGTTCTTC
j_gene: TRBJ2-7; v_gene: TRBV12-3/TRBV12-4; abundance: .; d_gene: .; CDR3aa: CASSFKGASYEQYF; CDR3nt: TGTGCCAGCAGTTTTAAAGGGGCAAGCTACGAGCAGTACTTC
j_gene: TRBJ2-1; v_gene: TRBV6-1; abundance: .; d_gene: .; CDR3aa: CASSETRTYNEQFF; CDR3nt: TGTGCCAGCAGTGAAACTAGAACCTACAATGAGCAGTTCTTC
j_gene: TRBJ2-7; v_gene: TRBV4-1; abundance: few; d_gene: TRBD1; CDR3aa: CASSLVTGPDSYEQYF; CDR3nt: TGCGCCAGCAGCCTGGTGACAGGGCCTGATTCCTACGAGCAGTACTTC
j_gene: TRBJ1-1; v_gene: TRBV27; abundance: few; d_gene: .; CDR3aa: CASSLSVGHMAFF; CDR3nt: TGTGCCAGCAGTTTATCCGTGGGACACATGGCTTTCTTT
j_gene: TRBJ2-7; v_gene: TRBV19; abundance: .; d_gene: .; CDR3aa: CASSRLRDESYEQYF; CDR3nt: TGTGCCAGTAGTAGACTCCGGGACGAGTCCTACGAGCAGTACTTC
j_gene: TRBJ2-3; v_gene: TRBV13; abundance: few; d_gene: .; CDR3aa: CASSLQVHADATDTQYF; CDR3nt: TGTGCCAGCAGCTTACAGGTTCATGCGGATGCCACAGATACGCAGTATTTT
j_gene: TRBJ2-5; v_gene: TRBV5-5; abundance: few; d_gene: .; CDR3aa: CASSVTLGWGETQYF; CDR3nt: TGTGCCAGCAGCGTGACGCTGGGGTGGGGAGAGACCCAGTACTTC
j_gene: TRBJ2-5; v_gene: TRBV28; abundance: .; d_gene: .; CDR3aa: CASLAQAQETQYF; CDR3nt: TGTGCCAGTCTAGCCCAGGCCCAAGAGACCCAGTACTTC
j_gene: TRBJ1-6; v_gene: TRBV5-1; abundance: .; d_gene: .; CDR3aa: CASSHDSSPPLHF; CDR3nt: TGCGCCAGCAGCCATGACAGTTCACCACCCCTCCACTTT
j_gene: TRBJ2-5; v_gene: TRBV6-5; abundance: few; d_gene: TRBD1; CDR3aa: CASSPGTGRQTQYF; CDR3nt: TGTGCCAGCAGTCCCGGGACAGGGCGGCAGACCCAGTACTTC
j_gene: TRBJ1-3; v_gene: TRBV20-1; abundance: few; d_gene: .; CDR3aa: CSARDGVSGNTIYF; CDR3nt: TGCAGTGCTAGAGATGGGGTATCTGGAAACACCATATATTTT
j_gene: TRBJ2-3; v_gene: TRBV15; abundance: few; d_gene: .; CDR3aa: CATSRAIPFSTDTQYF; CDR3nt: TGTGCCACCAGCAGAGCTATACCTTTTAGCACAGATACGCAGTATTTT
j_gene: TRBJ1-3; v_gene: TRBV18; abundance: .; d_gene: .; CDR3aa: CASSPRPVSGNTIYF; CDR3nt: TGTGCCAGCTCACCACGGCCCGTCTCTGGAAACACCATATATTTT
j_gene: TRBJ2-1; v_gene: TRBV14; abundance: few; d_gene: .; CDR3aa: CASSQEIPREQFF; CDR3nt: TGTGCCAGCAGCCAAGAAATCCCTCGGGAGCAGTTCTTC